This TCR beta chain was sequenced during a study of response to subunit inactivated influenza vaccine. In this sample, this clonotype turned up many times. Its target is unknown. Overall study results and limits: It was suggested by the authors that few new T cells are recruited by each seasonal influenza vaccination.

Germline CDR1 is MNHEY and CDR2 is SVGEGT. V lost 7 bases and J lost 5, with 20 bases in between. The CDR3 contains 15 residues. MiXCR, applied by TCRdb to the RT-PCR reads, yields one record per CDR3 protein. The sample shows about 480,000 distinct CDR3 sequences, 10% to 15% of them seen only once. The origin of this receptor is a man in his fifties who received an inactivated influenza vaccine. This chain connects TRBV6-2 or TRBV6-3 to TRBJ1-2; perhaps TRBD1 as D (5 bases). Sequenced here: PBMCs from blood, sampled around seven weeks after vaccination. CDR3 DNA sequence: TGTGCCAGCACCAACTCCGGCGGGGGGTATTATGGCTACACCTTC. Residues: CASTNSGGGYYGYTF.